The 17 T cell receptor beta chains below were found in one sample sequenced in a study of vaccination and CD4 T cells after COVID-19. The Oncomine TCR Beta short-read assay sequenced DNA from cultured CD4+ T cells. TCRdb independently ran MiXCR on the PCR reads; one entry per CDR3 protein. The sample lists more than 10,000 distinct CDR3 sequences, roughly half seen once, with roughly 15% in the top ten. The treatment is: approximately 11-day PBMC culture with coronavirus spike peptide pools or control peptides (ViraFEST assay). No antigen has been assigned to these receptors. What was sequenced was CD4+ T cells from blood, cultured in vitro. The receptors here all came from a human donor who had recovered from COVID-19.

V usage is TRBV10-3 and J usage is TRBJ1-1; tentative D call: TRBD1 (5 bases). Trimming removed 2 bases from V and 1 base from J, with 11 bases in between. The CDR3 consists of 15 residues. The germline V gene has CDR1 ENHRY and CDR2 SYGVKD. This CDR3 reads CAISEGVGGNTEAFF. The CDR3, as DNA: TGTGCCATCAGTGAGGGCGTGGGGGGGAACACTGAAGCTTTCTTT.

The chain links TRBV7-9 to TRBJ2-2; 13 bases align to TRBD2. The germline CDR1 and CDR2 sequences are SEHNR and FQNEAQ (reference sequence). This CDR3 is built from 18 residues. Trimming removed 5 bases from V and 4 bases from J; junction bases left unmatched: 10. CDR3 in amino acids: CASSEQGLAGVGTGELFF. The DNA of the CDR3 is TGTGCCAGCAGCGAACAAGGACTAGCGGGAGTTGGCACCGGGGAGCTGTTTTTT.

This clonotype has only one observation. Sequence at one end of the junction differs from germline and may be a read error. The chain joins TRBV7-9 to TRBJ2-3; 11 bases map to TRBD2. The germline CDR1 and CDR2 sequences are SEHNR and FQNEAQ (reference sequence). This CDR3 is built from 15 residues. CDR3 sequence (DNA): TGCGCCAGCAGCTTAGCGGGGGGGATCACAGATACGCAGTATTTT. The encoded protein is CASSLAGGITDTQYF.

This clonotype was observed a few times. This chain links TRBV7-2 with TRBJ1-5, with no clear D. The germline CDR1 and CDR2 sequences are SGHTA and FQGNSA. This CDR3 comprises 13 residues. The ends were cut back, 5 bases at V and 5 bases at J, with 10 bases in the middle. The CDR3 sequence is CASSVSNDQPQHF. The CDR3 nucleotides are TGTGCCAGCAGCGTTTCCAATGATCAGCCCCAGCATTTT.

This clonotype was recorded a few times. The chain employs TRBV28 and TRBJ1-5, with D hard to call. This CDR3 contains 12 residues. The germline V and J ends were trimmed by 1 base and 5 bases, with 3 bases remaining between them. CDR1 and CDR2 (germline): MDHEN, SYDVKM. The CDR3 region is CASSLYHQPQHF. For the CDR3, the DNA is TGTGCCAGCAGTTTATATCATCAGCCCCAGCATTTT.

The sample holds a few counts of this clonotype. This sequence joins TRBV24-1 and TRBJ2-7; the match to TRBD1 covers 8 bases. The V gene's germline CDR1 is KGHDR and CDR2 SFDVKD. The CDR3 loop spans 15 amino acids. The junction had 8 bases not matched to a gene; V was cut back by 4 bases and J by 4 bases. The CDR3 DNA is TGTGCCACCAGTGAAGGAAACAGGGGGAAGTACGAGCAGTACTTC. This translates into CATSEGNRGKYEQYF.

Worth noting for this clonotype: One end of the junction fails to match germline, which may point to a read error. The chain links TRBV30 to TRBJ1-5; D might be TRBD1 (5 bases). This CDR3 comprises 13 residues. Germline V gene data show CDR1 as GTSNPN and CDR2 as SVGIG (reference sequence). The CDR3: CARRSRADQPQHF. CDR3 bases: TGTGCCCGGAGGTCCAGGGCCGATCAGCCCCAGCATTTT.

This clonotype occurred a few times. The V call is TRBV20-1, the J call TRBJ1-2, with D perhaps matching TRBD1 (6 bases). V dropped 5 bases and J dropped 0 bases, with 10 bases sitting between them. This CDR3 is built from 13 residues. Germline V gene lookup returns CDR1 DFQATT and CDR2 SNEGSKA (reference sequence). Here the CDR3 DNA reads TGCAGTGCTCGGACAGAGACTAACTATGGCTACACCTTC. Protein product: CSARTETNYGYTF.

The chain uses TRBV28 and TRBJ2-5; 13 bases match TRBD2. The junction had 11 bases not matched to a gene; V was cut back by 5 bases and J by 5 bases. The CDR3 runs 17 residues. Germline V gene data show CDR1 as MDHEN and CDR2 as SYDVKM. The CDR3 loop reads CASSPGTSGISGETQYF. The CDR3 DNA is TGTGCCAGCAGTCCGGGGACTAGCGGGATATCGGGGGAGACCCAGTACTTC.

The chain couples TRBV7-2 to TRBJ1-1; D is uncertain. The CDR3 totals 13 residues. CDR1 is SGHTA, CDR2 FQGNSA, per germline. Trimming stripped 1 base from V and 5 bases from J, with 8 bases between. CDR3 sequence: CASSLDRNTEAFF. The CDR3 DNA reads as TGTGCCAGCAGCTTAGATCGGAATACTGAAGCTTTCTTT.

This rearrangement joins TRBV27 to TRBJ2-6; 9 bases are shared with TRBD1. The length of the CDR3 is 16 residues. V dropped 5 bases and J dropped 2; count of bases not matched to a gene: 4. Per the germline V gene, CDR1 is MNHEY and CDR2 is SMNVEV (reference sequence). CDR3 coding DNA: TGTGCCAGCAGTCGTACAGGGGGCACTGGGGCCAACGTCCTGACTTTC. As protein: CASSRTGGTGANVLTF.

The rearrangement links TRBV20-1 to TRBJ2-3; 10 bases line up with TRBD2. Trimming at V came to 1 base and at J to 9 bases, leaving 7 bases not matched to a gene. Germline CDR1 reads DFQATT; CDR2 reads SNEGSKA (reference sequence). CDR3 length: 14 amino acids. CDR3 DNA: TGCAGTGCTAGAGGAGGGCTAGCGGGAGAAACGCAGTATTTT. Its protein is CSARGGLAGETQYF.

This clonotype was found once. The chain employs TRBV21-1 and TRBJ2-1; no check of the table's D call, TRBD2, against the DNA was made. TRBV21-1 is termed a pseudogene. The CDR3 has 17 amino acids. In DNA, the CDR3 is TGTGCCAGCAGCAAAGGTTACAGCGGGAGGTACAAGGATGAGCAGTTCTTC. As protein: CASSKGYSGRYKDEQFF.

The chain links TRBV6-1 to TRBJ2-1; 13 bases align to TRBD2. Trimming removed 6 bases from V and 6 bases from J; junction bases left unmatched: 2. Germline V gene sequence: CDR1 MNHNS, CDR2 SASEGT. There are 14 residues in the CDR3. The CDR3 is CASSRLAGGNEQFF. The CDR3 DNA is TGTGCCAGCAGCCGACTAGCGGGAGGCAATGAGCAGTTCTTC.

This chain joins TRBV7-2 and TRBJ2-1; TRBD2 might be the D (5 bases). Germline V lookup: CDR1 SGHTA, CDR2 FQGNSA. This CDR3 has 15 amino acids. Trimming cost V 3 bases and J 0 bases, with 9 bases left between them. For the CDR3, the DNA is TGTGCCAGCAGCTTTACTGGGAGCTCCTACAATGAGCAGTTCTTC. Amino acid sequence: CASSFTGSSYNEQFF.

V gene TRBV12-3 or TRBV12-4 combines with J gene TRBJ2-4, with D possibly being TRBD2 (7 bases). V lost 7 bases to trimming and J lost 0 bases, with 13 bases between them. The CDR3 runs 15 residues. DNA of the CDR3: TGTGCCAGCACCCCCGGGGGGCTAGCCAAAAACATTCAGTACTTC. As protein: CASTPGGLAKNIQYF.

This clonotype was seen more than once but under ten times. The V and J genes are TRBV7-8 and TRBJ2-5; D remains ambiguous. This CDR3 has 11 residues. The germline V gene encodes CDR1 SGHVS and CDR2 FQNEAQ. V was shortened by 5 bases and J by 5 bases, with 6 bases between the two germline ends. CDR3 sequence: CASSGMETQYF. Written as DNA, the CDR3 is TGTGCCAGCAGCGGGATGGAGACCCAGTACTTC. The whole variable domain, remainder taken from reference TRBV7-8 and TRBJ2-5, is GAGVSQSPRYKVAKRGQDVALRCDPISGHVSLFWYQQALGQGPEFLTYFQNEAQLDKSGLPSDRFFAERPEGSVSTLKIQRTQQEDSAVYLCASSGMETQYFGPGTRLLVL.